Each of the 19 T cell receptor beta chains below was sequenced from the same sample in a study of radiotherapy plus CTLA-4 blockade in lung cancer. Only in-frame clones appear in the TCRdb table, and some are missing; sequencing was by immunoSEQ multiplex PCR. The sample carries about 73,000 clones, roughly 91% recorded once. The sample consisted of peripheral blood, taken from a patient treated with radiotherapy plus ipilimumab. The receptors come from a human donor with non-small cell lung cancer that progressed on radiotherapy plus ipilimumab.

The rearrangement joins TRBV18 to TRBJ1-1; TRBD1 matches 7 bases. Trimming cost V 2 bases and J 1 base; bases outside gene matches: 4. The CDR3 is made up of 15 amino acids. Germline assignment: CDR1 KGHSH and CDR2 LQKENI. CDR3 protein: CASSPSPGGNTEAFF. CDR3 coding DNA: TGTGCCAGCTCACCATCGCCAGGGGGGAACACTGAAGCTTTCTTT.

This chain uses TRBV28 with TRBJ1-2, with 7 bases aligning to TRBD1. CDR1 and CDR2 from the germline V gene are MDHEN and SYDVKM. CDR3 length: 14 amino acids. The V segment lost 5 bases and the J segment 0 bases; nucleotides outside the gene matches: 3. For the CDR3, the DNA is TGTGCCAGCAGTCTTGGACAGGCTAACTATGGCTACACCTTC. Translated: CASSLGQANYGYTF.

The CDR3 is CASRFRDNRYGYTF. CDR3 bases: TGTGCCAGCAGATTCCGGGACAACAGATATGGCTACACCTTC. The J gene is TRBJ1-2, the V gene TRBV7-2, with D possibly matching TRBD1 (6 bases). Per the germline V gene, CDR1 is SGHTA and CDR2 is FQGNSA. The V and J ends lost 6 bases and 5 bases respectively, with 16 bases between them. CDR3 length equals 14 residues.

The rearrangement joins TRBV13 to TRBJ1-5; D gene ambiguous. V was shortened by 5 bases and J by 6 bases, with 11 bases between the two germline ends. CDR3 length equals 13 residues. CDR1 is PRHDT and CDR2 is FYEKMQ in the germline V gene (reference sequence). The CDR3 nucleotides are TGTGCCAGCAGCCCCACCCTGGGTCAGCCCCAGCATTTT. Protein product: CASSPTLGQPQHF.

This chain connects TRBV5-1 to TRBJ2-7, with D perhaps matching TRBD2 (6 bases). Germline CDR1 is SGHRS and CDR2 is YFSETQ. The CDR3 is made up of 13 amino acids. V lost 5 bases, J lost 5 bases, and 14 bases lay in between. The CDR3 coding sequence is TGCGCCAGCAGTCGGGACTGGCCGAACGAGCAGTACGTC. Translation gives CASSRDWPNEQYV.

This clone was recorded only once. The chain links TRBV18 to TRBJ2-1; the D gene is possibly TRBD2 (5 bases). The length of the CDR3 is 17 residues. Trimming shortened V by 6 bases and J by 0 bases, and 18 bases separated the two germline ends. Germline V gene sequence: CDR1 KGHSH, CDR2 LQKENI. The chain's CDR3 is CASSPRPAGSSYNEQFF. The CDR3 region has the DNA TGTGCCAGCTCGCCAAGACCCGCGGGTAGCTCCTACAATGAGCAGTTCTTC.

The chain links TRBV28 to TRBJ1-2; possible D gene TRBD1, 5 bases. Between the trimmed V and J ends, which lost 6 bases and 3 bases, there was a span of 17 bases. The CDR3 has 15 residues. CDR1 MDHEN and CDR2 SYDVKM come from the germline V gene. The CDR3 DNA is TGTGCCAGCAGCCCGTCGGGGCCAGAGGACTATGGCTACACCTTC. Residues: CASSPSGPEDYGYTF.

This clone was counted many times. This chain uses TRBV5-6 with TRBJ2-5, with TRBD2 matching over 7 bases. CDR1 SGHDT and CDR2 YYEEEE come from the germline V gene. This CDR3 has 16 amino acids. J lost 1 base, V lost 0 bases, and 6 bases had no gene match. CDR3 region: CASSLGAGVAQETQYF. The DNA of the CDR3 is TGTGCCAGCAGCTTGGGGGCGGGAGTTGCCCAAGAGACCCAGTACTTC.

CDR3 in amino acids: CASSESVFPYEQYF. For the CDR3, the DNA is TGCGCCAGCAGTGAGTCGGTCTTCCCCTACGAGCAGTACTTC. V usage is TRBV10-1 and J usage is TRBJ2-7; D remains ambiguous. Looked up from germline, CDR1 is WNHNN and CDR2 is SYGVQD (reference sequence). Trimming pared 0 bases from V and 2 bases from J, leaving 8 bases between. The CDR3 is 14 amino acids.

The CDR3 here is CASSSALARSTDTQYF. The CDR3 DNA is TGCGCCAGCAGCTCCGCCTTGGCTCGTAGCACAGATACGCAGTATTTT. V and J are TRBV5-1 and TRBJ2-3, with D hard to call. The germline gives CDR1 SGHRS, CDR2 YFSETQ. Trimming took 3 bases from V and 0 from J, leaving 14 bases between them. The CDR3 spans 16 residues.

Only a few counts were recorded for this clone. V gene TRBV15 combines with J gene TRBJ2-5, with D possibly being TRBD1 or TRBD2 (6 bases each). The V and J ends lost 4 bases and 5 bases respectively, with 17 bases between them. CDR3 length equals 15 residues. The germline V gene has CDR1 LNHNV and CDR2 YYDKDF (reference sequence). The CDR3 spells CATSMGGGNSETQYF. The CDR3 bases are TGTGCCACCAGCATGGGGGGCGGGAACAGCGAGACCCAGTACTTC.

This chain joins TRBV5-6 and TRBJ1-1; 10 bases fit TRBD1. From germline, CDR1 is SGHDT and CDR2 YYEEEE. CDR3 size: 16 residues. V was pared by 2 bases and J by 4 bases, with 8 bases of the junction left unmatched. CDR3 region: CASSFRDRGIATEAFF. The CDR3 DNA reads as TGTGCCAGCAGCTTCCGGGACAGGGGAATCGCCACTGAAGCTTTCTTT.

The chain employs TRBV28 and TRBJ2-3, with 12 bases aligning to TRBD1. The germline CDR1 and CDR2 sequences are MDHEN and SYDVKM. The V segment lost 7 bases and the J segment 6 bases; nucleotides outside the gene matches: 8. CDR3 length: 15 amino acids. CDR3 sequence (DNA): TGTGCCAGCAAACTTGGGACAGGGGGCGTTGATACGCAGTATTTT. Amino acid sequence: CASKLGTGGVDTQYF.

This clone showed up just a few times. The chain links TRBV5-4 to TRBJ1-2; D is unresolved. V gave up 4 bases and J gave up 4 bases, with 8 bases separating them. The CDR3 loop spans 12 amino acids. Germline loops: CDR1 SGHNT, CDR2 YYREEE (reference sequence). CDR3 DNA sequence: TGTGCCAGCAGCGGGGAGGGCTATGGCTACACCTTC. It yields the protein CASSGEGYGYTF.

This clone appeared once. A junction boundary mismatches the germline segment, possibly from a read error. The sample has other DNA sequences that encode this CDR3 too. The J gene is TRBJ2-5, the V gene TRBV5-1; D may be TRBD1 (5 bases). In germline, CDR1 is SGHRS, CDR2 YFSETQ. The length of the CDR3 is 16 residues. Here the CDR3 DNA reads TGCGCCAGCAGCAAGGCGACAGCCAAGTACCAAGAGACTCAGTACTTC. Protein product: CASSKATAKYQETQYF.

The gene calls are TRBV10-3 and TRBJ2-1; 16 bases match TRBD2. Germline loops: CDR1 ENHRY, CDR2 SYGVKD. This CDR3 has 14 amino acids. The J segment lost 7 bases and the V segment lost 6 bases, leaving 0 bases of the junction unmatched. The CDR3 nucleotides are TGTGCCATCAGGGGACTAGCGGGAGGGAATGAGCAGTTCTTC. Its translation is CAIRGLAGGNEQFF.

The V and J genes are TRBV9 and TRBJ1-1; D not certain. Trimming stripped 9 bases from V and 1 base from J, with 13 bases between. Germline CDR1 is SGDLS and CDR2 is YYNGEE. CDR3 length: 13 residues. The CDR3: CATPKRGNTEAFF. Written as DNA, the CDR3 is TGTGCCACCCCTAAGAGAGGGAACACTGAAGCTTTCTTT. The full variable domain, rest sourced from reference TRBV9 and TRBJ1-1, is DSGVTQTPKHLITATGQRVTLRCSPRSGDLSVYWYQQSLDQGLQFLIQYYNGEERAKGNILERFSAQQFPDLHSELNLSSLELGDSALYFCATPKRGNTEAFFGQGTRLTVV.

The V gene is TRBV28, the J gene TRBJ1-1; D gene unclear. V was shortened by 4 bases and J by 0 bases, with 9 bases between the two germline ends. There are 14 residues in the CDR3. Germline loops: CDR1 MDHEN, CDR2 SYDVKM. For the CDR3, the DNA is TGTGCCAGCAGTTCCCTAGGCGTGAACACTGAAGCTTTCTTT. Translating gives CASSSLGVNTEAFF.

The chain uses TRBV5-1 and TRBJ2-5; D gene unclear. The CDR3 loop spans 12 amino acids. The germline V gene has CDR1 SGHRS and CDR2 YFSETQ. V shed 5 bases and J shed 0 bases, with 5 bases lying between them. This chain's CDR3 is CASSYDQETQYF. DNA for the CDR3: TGCGCCAGCAGTTACGACCAAGAGACCCAGTACTTC.